These T cell receptor beta chains were read from a single sample in a study of cytomegalovirus exposure and HLA in healthy donors. Generated by immunoSEQ multiplex PCR, the TCRdb table keeps only in-frame clones and is missing some. This sample has approximately 76,000 clones, with roughly 73% found just once. Sequences were obtained from PBMCs. The receptors shown here come from a woman in her forties in good health and CMV-seropositive. CDR3s leave out the opening cysteine and the closing phenylalanine or tryptophan.

TRBJ2-1	13	TRBV9	ASSVVPQSSNEQF
TRBJ1-6	12	TRBV19	ASSITQGGSPLH
TRBJ2-7	11	TRBV6-6	ASSYSTGIEQY
TRBJ1-1	15	TRBV4-3	ASSQDFEVRGGTEAF
TRBJ2-7	10	TRBV7-2	ASSRTGTEQY
TRBJ1-1	11	TRBV15	ATSRHSNTEAF
TRBJ2-7	12	TRBV28	ASSFLGEGYEQY
TRBJ2-7	12	TRBV25-1	ASSESGGNYEQY
TRBJ1-5	11	TRBV28	ASRRAGSGPQH
TRBJ1-5	13	TRBV7-9	ASSFSDLGNQPQH
TRBJ1-4	12	TRBV4-3	ASSQDRVLSKLF
TRBJ2-1	13	TRBV7-3	ASSPLAGAHGEQF
TRBJ2-7	13	TRBV12-5	ASGSPGQVSYEQY
TRBJ2-1	10	TRBV2	ASTEGYNEQF
TRBJ2-1	17	TRBV19	ASSIESWQYPPSYNEQF
TRBJ2-3	13	TRBV7-9	ASSPPGLFTDTQY
TRBJ1-1	14	TRBV7-2	ASSLALAGGASEAF
TRBJ2-7	13	TRBV6-1	ASSEGGDISYEQY
TRBJ1-2	13	TRBV19	ASTIGGPSNYGYT
TRBJ2-1	13	TRBV27	ASSRTSGSSNEQF
TRBJ2-5	11	TRBV5-1	ASRPDRQETQY
TRBJ1-1	11	TRBV7-9	ASSLYRGAEAF
TRBJ2-3	13	TRBV19	ASSVLGADTDTQY
TRBJ1-4	13	TRBV6-1	ASNRVSATNEKLF
TRBJ2-5	9	TRBV2	ASTTLVGAN
TRBJ2-2	13	TRBV6-1	ASSDRAGDTGELF
TRBJ1-1	11	TRBV2	ASLPRWNTEAF
TRBJ2-7	13	TRBV5-4	ASSLGGYSGTEQY
TRBJ2-7	13	TRBV7-3	ASSWTGGLQDEQY
TRBJ2-7	13	TRBV25-1	ASSPTTGVNYEQY
TRBJ1-5	15	TRBV4-1	ASSQAFTGTSNQPQH
TRBJ1-5	12	TRBV6-1	ASSRREEGQPQH
TRBJ1-1	12	TRBV2	ASRPGTGGTEAF
TRBJ2-7	9	TRBV10-3	AISNTYEQY
TRBJ2-2	11	TRBV27	ASSLQITGELF
TRBJ2-1	14	TRBV2	ASWDSDSHSYNEQF
TRBJ1-1	11	TRBV29-1	SVGTGERTEAF
TRBJ2-3	11	TRBV7-2	ASKGWSTDTQY
TRBJ1-5	11	TRBV7-6	AVRDLTNQPQH
TRBJ1-4	10	TRBV30	AWQGGDEKLF
TRBJ1-2	14	TRBV4-1	ASSQDSRRTGYGYT
TRBJ1-3	12	TRBV5-6	ASSLGEVWNTIY
TRBJ1-2	13	TRBV29-1	SVAKGRGPNYGYT
TRBJ2-1	14	TRBV11-3	ASSLGGGVSYNEQF
TRBJ1-5	11	TRBV27	ASGQGARQPQH
TRBJ2-3	14	TRBV5-1	ASSPRQGGSTDTQY
TRBJ1-5	14	TRBV15	ATSNYGQGAYQPQH
TRBJ2-5	10	TRBV5-8	ASSQNVETQY
TRBJ1-2	14	TRBV5-4	ASSPKGRGEHYGYT
TRBJ2-7	13	TRBV18	ASSRTSGSSYEQY
TRBJ2-1	13	TRBV11-2	ASSPMGGGAGEQF
TRBJ1-2	18	TRBV27	ASSQNANPGDQLANYGYT
TRBJ2-1	12	TRBV19	ASSIRDSYNEQF
TRBJ1-4	12	TRBV6-5	ASSPDRGREKLF
TRBJ2-1	9	TRBV2	ASSGDREQF
TRBJ1-1	12	TRBV4-1	ASSQANRNTEAF